This section outlines one T cell receptor (beta chain) sequence together with its context. The data were obtained in a study of blood T cell repertoires in COVID-19. Across the whole study: Specimens from acute and convalescent COVID-19 originated in the United States, Italy and Spain. The cDNA or gDNA used as material had been derived from T cells, B-cell-depleted T cells, or PBMCs.

Per the original data handling: Reference gene primer amplification yielded estimated nucleated cell counts. This table comes from immunoSEQ multiplex PCR, and its TCRdb copy is limited to in-frame clones, with some not included. V and J calls and clone size are those listed in that table; D and trimming were worked out from the DNA. There are more than 85,000 clones in the sample; around 85% occur only once, and approximately 40% lies in the top ten. Sample: peripheral blood. The source of this sequence is a man at least 80 years old with acute or convalescent COVID-19.

The CDR3 DNA sequence: TGTGCTAGTGGTTTGGTACTAGCGGGACCGAGACCAGATACGCAGTATTTT. Protein sequence: CASGLVLAGPRPDTQYF. The chain carries TRBV12-5 and TRBJ2-3, with 10 bases fitting TRBD2. Trimming took 0 bases from V and 4 from J; bases not matched to a gene: 7. CDR1 and CDR2 (germline): LGHNT, FRNRAP. This CDR3 region has 17 residues.